This TCR beta chain emerged from a study of glioma-infiltrating T cells. Germline CDR1 reads ENHRY; CDR2 reads SYGVKD. Trimming took 4 bases from V and 2 from J; bases not matched to a gene: 2. This CDR3 has 15 residues. Using RNA template, CDR3s of TCR alpha and beta were amplified with iRepertoire arm-PCR. Input was roughly 85-450 ng of tissue mRNA or PBMC total RNA. TCRdb re-analysed the multiplex PCR reads in MiXCR, keeping a single row per CDR3 protein. Found here are approximately 190,000 distinct CDR3 sequences, roughly a third of them singletons; the top ten hold just over 20%. General study findings and limits: Only very few CDR3 sequences appeared in both tissue and blood. Gliomas, especially low-grade, showed above-expected tissue-blood divergence; non-neoplastic patients showed below.

This clonotype was observed many times. The antigen remains undetermined. The receptor was derived from a human donor with low-grade glioma or glioblastoma, undergoing nonglioma brain surgery, or in good health (not recorded which). The chain joins TRBV10-3 to TRBJ2-7, with 13 bases aligning to TRBD2. The sample consisted of glioma tissue, nonneoplastic brain tissue, or PBMCs (not recorded which). The CDR3 nucleotides are TGTGCCATCAGTGCGGGGACTAGCGGGACCTACGAGCAGTACTTC. This encodes CAISAGTSGTYEQYF.